The 24 T cell receptor beta chains given below trace back to one sample, sequenced in a study of T cells after yellow fever vaccination. MiXCR, run by TCRdb on the 5' RACE reads, gives a single entry per CDR3 protein. Of 300,000 to 350,000 distinct CDR3 sequences in the sample, under 5% were seen once. The specimen comprised PBMCs, sampled 5 days after the yellow fever booster vaccination. These receptors all come from a man aged 18 to 30 who received the YFV17D yellow fever vaccine.

This clonotype was observed at least ten times. The chain has TRBV7-9 and TRBJ2-1; 8 bases match TRBD1. V lost 6 bases, J lost 4 bases, and 2 bases stayed unmatched. This CDR3 is built from 13 residues. The germline V gene has CDR1 SEHNR and CDR2 FQNEAQ (reference sequence). The CDR3: CASRGTGYNEQFF. The CDR3 nucleotides are TGTGCCAGCAGGGGGACAGGATACAATGAGCAGTTCTTC.

This clonotype was counted many times. This sequence joins TRBV4-3 and TRBJ2-3; the match to TRBD2 covers 8 bases. From germline, CDR1 is LGHNA and CDR2 YSLEER. Trimming took 0 bases from V and 6 from J; bases not matched to a gene: 8. The CDR3 is 16 residues long. The CDR3 region is CASSQDRAGESDTQYF. For the CDR3, the DNA is TGCGCCAGCAGCCAAGACAGAGCGGGGGAATCGGATACGCAGTATTTT.

This clonotype has more than one count but fewer than ten. This rearrangement joins TRBV27 to TRBJ2-7, with 11 bases aligning to TRBD1. J lost 6 bases, V lost 5 bases, and 6 bases had no gene match. Germline V gene lookup returns CDR1 MNHEY and CDR2 SMNVEV (reference sequence). This CDR3 is 14 amino acids long. The CDR3 region is CASSKGQGAGEQYV. The CDR3 region has the DNA TGTGCCAGCAGTAAAGGACAGGGGGCGGGCGAGCAGTACGTC.

The sample holds many counts of this clonotype. The rearrangement joins TRBV10-3 to TRBJ2-3, with 10 bases that match TRBD2. J gave up 0 bases and V 6 bases, and 9 bases lay outside the gene matches. The CDR3 has 17 amino acids. Germline V lookup: CDR1 ENHRY, CDR2 SYGVKD. The DNA of the CDR3 is TGTGCCATCAGCGAGGGACTAGCGTATACGAGCACAGATACGCAGTATTTT. This translates into CAISEGLAYTSTDTQYF.

This clonotype was observed a few times. The rearrangement joins TRBV7-2 to TRBJ2-7; TRBD2 aligns across 12 bases. Germline V gene data show CDR1 as SGHTA and CDR2 as FQGNSA. Trimming took 6 bases from V and 7 from J; bases not matched to a gene: 4. This CDR3 region has 13 residues. The DNA of the CDR3 is TGTGCCAGCAGGACGACTAGCGGGGGTGAGCAGTACTTC. It encodes CASRTTSGGEQYF.

This clonotype was counted only a few times. The V gene is TRBV5-5, the J gene TRBJ2-2; D assignment may be TRBD1 or TRBD2 (5 bases each). Germline V gives CDR1 SGHKS, CDR2 YYEKEE (reference sequence). CDR3 length: 15 amino acids. V dropped 4 bases and J dropped 5 bases, with 15 bases sitting between them. Here the CDR3 reads CASSLPRGVTGELFF. CDR3 sequence (DNA): TGTGCCAGCAGCCTACCGAGAGGGGTAACCGGGGAGCTGTTTTTT.

In its sample, this clonotype was seen a few times. The chain joins TRBV20-1 to TRBJ1-2; D is undetermined. The V gene's germline CDR1 is DFQATT and CDR2 SNEGSKA (reference sequence). CDR3 length: 12 amino acids. V lost 3 bases and J 2 bases, leaving 7 bases between the germline ends. The CDR3 DNA reads as TGCAGTGCTAGTAACAGAAACTATGGCTACACCTTC. Translated, it gives CSASNRNYGYTF.

This clonotype was observed a handful of times. The genes are TRBV6-2 or TRBV6-3 and TRBJ1-1; 7 bases map to TRBD1. Unmatched junction bases numbered 7, after V lost 1 base and J lost 5 bases. The CDR3 length is 15 residues. The germline gives CDR1 MNHEY, CDR2 SVGEGT. CDR3 amino acids: CASSYYRGRRTEAFF. CDR3 sequence (DNA): TGTGCCAGCAGTTACTACAGGGGACGGAGAACTGAAGCTTTCTTT.

This clonotype has more than one count but fewer than ten. This chain joins TRBV27 and TRBJ2-2, with D possibly TRBD2 on 5 matching bases. V was pared by 5 bases and J by 7 bases, with 17 bases between. This CDR3 is built from 15 residues. Germline V CDR1 and CDR2: MNHEY, SMNVEV (reference sequence). CDR3 in amino acids: CASSPSLARGGELFF. The CDR3 DNA sequence: TGTGCCAGCAGTCCCAGCCTAGCCAGAGGCGGGGAGCTGTTTTTT.

Ten or more counts support this clonotype. V gene TRBV7-2 combines with J gene TRBJ1-5; the D is unclear. Germline V gene lookup returns CDR1 SGHTA and CDR2 FQGNSA. The CDR3 runs 13 residues. Trimming took off 5 bases at V and 3 bases at J, with 8 bases between the two ends. This chain's CDR3 is CASSPRINQPQHF. The CDR3, as DNA: TGTGCCAGCAGCCCCAGAATCAATCAGCCCCAGCATTTT.

This clonotype came up many times. CDR3 region: CASSSLAGRDTQYF. The CDR3 DNA reads as TGCGCCAGCAGCTCGTTAGCGGGGCGAGATACGCAGTATTTT. The chain is built from TRBV5-1 and TRBJ2-3; 8 nucleotides agree with TRBD2. The junction had 5 bases not matched to a gene; V was cut back by 3 bases and J by 5 bases. The CDR3 runs 14 residues. Germline V gene data show CDR1 as SGHRS and CDR2 as YFSETQ.

This clonotype was counted only a few times. The chain is built from TRBV5-1 and TRBJ2-1; 11 bases fit TRBD2. Germline CDR1 SGHRS, CDR2 YFSETQ. Germline trimming cut 7 bases from V and 8 bases from J; bases unmatched to any gene: 8. The CDR3 covers 14 residues. The CDR3 DNA reads as TGCGCCAGCGGTAGCGGGGGGGCCCCCCATGAGCAGTTCTTC. Encoded protein: CASGSGGAPHEQFF.

The sample holds many counts of this clonotype. The chain couples TRBV7-2 to TRBJ1-1, with 8 bases aligning to TRBD1. The CDR3 spans 14 residues. The ends lost 6 bases at V and 5 bases at J; junction bases unmatched: 8. Germline-derived CDR1 and CDR2 are SGHTA and FQGNSA. The CDR3 loop reads CASSPDRGGTEAFF. CDR3 nucleotides: TGTGCCAGCAGTCCCGACAGGGGAGGAACTGAAGCTTTCTTT.

This clonotype occurred many times. The CDR3 DNA reads TGCAGTGTGTCGTCGGGGCAGGGTCATCAGCCCCAGCATTTT. It translates to CSVSSGQGHQPQHF. This chain connects TRBV20-1 to TRBJ1-5, with D perhaps matching TRBD1 (5 bases). The germline V gene encodes CDR1 DFQATT and CDR2 SNEGSKA (reference sequence). Trimming stripped 7 bases from V and 5 bases from J, with 18 bases between. This CDR3 has 14 residues.

A few counts support this clonotype. The chain has TRBV24-1 and TRBJ2-4; the D call may be TRBD1 or TRBD2 (7 bases each). Germline loops: CDR1 KGHDR, CDR2 SFDVKD. The CDR3 extends over 20 amino acids. Trimming left V 0 bases short and J 3 bases short, with 23 bases between. The CDR3: CATSDLPAPAGGGIKNIQYF. DNA of the CDR3: TGTGCCACCAGTGATTTGCCGGCCCCGGCAGGGGGGGGGATCAAAAACATTCAGTACTTC.

This clonotype was seen ten or more times. This sequence joins TRBV4-1 and TRBJ1-3; D gene uncertain. Germline V gives CDR1 MGHRA, CDR2 YSYEKL. The V end was cut by 2 bases, the J end by 0 bases, with 8 bases between. The length of the CDR3 is 15 residues. CDR3 nucleotides: TGCGCCAGCAGCCAACGCTGGGTCTCTGGAAACACCATATATTTT. This codes for CASSQRWVSGNTIYF.

This clonotype was recorded at least ten times. The V and J genes are TRBV7-9 and TRBJ2-7; D uncertain. CDR1 and CDR2 (germline): SEHNR, FQNEAQ (reference sequence). The ends were cut back, 2 bases at V and 5 bases at J, with 16 bases in the middle. CDR3 size: 15 residues. The CDR3 nucleotides are TGTGCCAGCAGCTTATGGAAACCTGAAGGAGACGAGCAGTACTTC. Its translation is CASSLWKPEGDEQYF.

This clonotype was detected many times. V usage is TRBV5-1 and J usage is TRBJ2-5; a possible D gene is TRBD2 (5 bases). The germline V and J ends were trimmed by 6 bases and 5 bases, with 17 bases remaining between them. CDR1 and CDR2 from the germline V gene are SGHRS and YFSETQ. This CDR3 is built from 14 residues. The CDR3 reads CASTSQDFGETQYF. The DNA for the CDR3 is TGCGCCAGCACCTCTCAGGACTTTGGGGAGACCCAGTACTTC.

This rearrangement joins TRBV5-6 to TRBJ2-1, with 12 bases fitting TRBD2. CDR1 and CDR2 (germline): SGHDT, YYEEEE. V was pared by 4 bases and J by 4 bases, with 6 bases of the junction left unmatched. The CDR3 sequence is 16 residues long. The DNA of the CDR3 is TGTGCCAGCAGCGTGGGACTAGCGGGCTCATACAATGAGCAGTTCTTC. It encodes CASSVGLAGSYNEQFF.

This clonotype has at least ten counts. The chain links TRBV7-6 to TRBJ2-6; D is uncertain. The CDR3 is 17 residues long. Deletions cut 2 bases from V and 0 bases from J, with 11 bases between. Germline V gene sequence: CDR1 SGHVS, CDR2 FNYEAQ. In nucleotides, the CDR3 is TGTGCCAGCAGCTTATTCCCCGGAAGCTCTGGGGCCAACGTCCTGACTTTC. Its translation: CASSLFPGSSGANVLTF.

This clonotype was observed at least ten times. This sequence joins TRBV6-4 and TRBJ2-3; 8 bases match TRBD2. The CDR3 extends over 16 amino acids. CDR1 and CDR2 from the germline V gene are MRHNA and SNTAGT. Trimming removed 2 bases from V and 4 bases from J; junction bases left unmatched: 8. CDR3 amino acids: CASSDGVGGAPDTQYF. CDR3 nucleotides: TGTGCCAGCAGTGACGGGGTCGGGGGGGCCCCAGATACGCAGTATTTT.

This clonotype showed up many times. The chain combines TRBV18 with TRBJ2-5, with a weak D call TRBD1 (5 bases). Trimming took 2 bases from V and 1 from J, leaving 8 bases between them. The CDR3 totals 14 residues. The V gene's germline CDR1 is KGHSH and CDR2 LQKENI. The CDR3 bases are TGTGCCAGCTCACCAACCACAGGCCAAGAGACCCAGTACTTC. Translated: CASSPTTGQETQYF. The full variable domain, completed using reference TRBV18 and TRBJ2-5, is NAGVMQNPRHLVRRRGQEARLRCSPMKGHSHVYWYRQLPEEGLKFMVYLQKENIIDESGMPKERFSAEFPKEGPSILRIQQVVRGDSAAYFCASSPTTGQETQYFGPGTRLLVL.

This clonotype was found a few times. The V and J genes are TRBV6-5 and TRBJ2-5; a weak D match, TRBD2 (7 bases). Germline CDR1 is MNHEY and CDR2 is SVGAGI. CDR3 size: 15 residues. Trimming shortened V by 5 bases and J by 4 bases, and 17 bases separated the two germline ends. The CDR3 sequence: CASSPGTGRVETQYF. For the CDR3, the DNA is TGTGCCAGCAGTCCGGGAACAGGGAGGGTAGAGACCCAGTACTTC.

This clonotype was observed a handful of times. The rearrangement joins TRBV10-3 to TRBJ2-7; D might be TRBD1 or TRBD2, each matching 7 bases. This CDR3 is built from 13 residues. Germline assignment: CDR1 ENHRY and CDR2 SYGVKD. Trimming cost V 6 bases and J 3 bases, with 12 bases left between them. The DNA for the CDR3 is TGTGCCATCAGAGGGGGGGACAGCTACGAGCAGTACTTC. It translates to CAIRGGDSYEQYF.